A single sample gave rise to the 26 T cell receptor beta chains below, sequenced in a study of blood T cell repertoires in COVID-19. The assay was immunoSEQ multiplex PCR, and TCRdb's table has in-frame clones only and misses some. The sample shows over 30,000 clones, 90% of them seen only once. The material sequenced was peripheral blood. These TCRs come from a man aged 65-85 years with active or convalescent COVID-19.

The chain combines TRBV12-3 or TRBV12-4 with TRBJ1-3; D gene uncertain. Trimming took 2 bases from V and 4 from J, leaving 6 bases between them. The length of the CDR3 is 13 residues. In nucleotides, the CDR3 is TGTGCCAGCAGTTTATACAGAGGAAACACCATATATTTT. It encodes CASSLYRGNTIYF.

This sequence joins TRBV5-1 and TRBJ2-1, with D perhaps TRBD2 (5 bases). V lost 1 base to trimming and J lost 5 bases, with 13 bases between them. The CDR3 totals 15 residues. Germline lookup yields CDR1 SGHRS and CDR2 YFSETQ. CDR3 sequence reads: CASSLFTSGHNEQFF. The CDR3 DNA follows: TGCGCCAGCAGCTTGTTTACTAGTGGGCACAATGAGCAGTTCTTC.

The chain uses TRBV27 and TRBJ2-3; 10 bases agree with TRBD2. The CDR3 is 17 residues long. Looked up from germline, CDR1 is MNHEY and CDR2 is SMNVEV (reference sequence). Germline trimming cut 2 bases from V and 8 bases from J; bases unmatched to any gene: 13. The chain's CDR3 is CASSLTGTSATRGTQYF. Here the CDR3 DNA reads TGTGCCAGCAGTTTAACCGGGACTAGCGCTACCCGGGGTACGCAGTATTTT.

The chain is built from TRBV19 and TRBJ1-2; D remains ambiguous. CDR1 LNHDA and CDR2 SQIVND come from the germline V gene (reference sequence). V was trimmed by 5 bases and J by 0 bases, leaving 7 bases between them. CDR3 length: 13 amino acids. The CDR3 DNA is TGTGCCAGTAGTCTGGGCGCTAACTATGGCTACACCTTC. Amino acid sequence: CASSLGANYGYTF.

This sequence joins TRBV4-2 and TRBJ1-2, with 8 bases that match TRBD1. Germline CDR1 reads LGHNA; CDR2 reads YNFKEQ. The J segment lost 7 bases and the V segment lost 0 bases, leaving 10 bases of the junction unmatched. The length of the CDR3 is 16 residues. CDR3 nucleotides: TGTGCCAGCAGCCAAGATCTCGCGCAGGGGGCTCTTGGCTACACCTTC. Residues: CASSQDLAQGALGYTF.

The rearrangement uses TRBV28 and TRBJ1-2; D is perhaps TRBD1 (5 bases). This CDR3 has 12 residues. Between the trimmed V and J ends, which lost 2 bases and 13 bases, there was a span of 14 bases. CDR1 is MDHEN, CDR2 SYDVKM, per germline. The CDR3 coding sequence is TGTGCCAGCAGTTTAATGCGGGACGGGGGCACCTTC. It specifies CASSLMRDGGTF.

This sequence joins TRBV2 and TRBJ1-1; perhaps TRBD1 as D (5 bases). The V and J ends lost 7 bases and 0 bases respectively, with 12 bases between them. This CDR3 is built from 14 residues. CDR1 and CDR2 (germline): SNHLY, FYNNEI. The DNA of the CDR3 is TGTGCCAGCATTGACAGTATGATGAACACTGAAGCTTTCTTT. Translation gives CASIDSMMNTEAFF.

The CDR3 loop is CASSFTSGSNEQFF. The CDR3 DNA follows: TGCGCCAGCAGCTTCACTAGCGGGAGCAATGAGCAGTTCTTC. The chain uses TRBV5-1 and TRBJ2-1; TRBD2 matches 11 bases. CDR3 size: 14 residues. The germline V gene encodes CDR1 SGHRS and CDR2 YFSETQ. V lost 2 bases and J lost 6; bases outside the gene matches: 1. Full variable domain (outside the CDR3, taken from reference TRBV5-1 and TRBJ2-1): KAGVTQTPRYLIKTRGQQVTLSCSPISGHRSVSWYQQTPGQGLQFLFEYFSETQRNKGNFPGRFSGRQFSNSRSEMNVSTLELGDSALYLCASSFTSGSNEQFFGPGTRLTVL.

V gene TRBV10-1 combines with J gene TRBJ2-2; TRBD2 matches at 13 bases. The germline V gene has CDR1 WNHNN and CDR2 SYGVQD (reference sequence). J lost 7 bases, V lost 2 bases, and 4 bases had no gene match. The CDR3 is made up of 16 amino acids. The CDR3 nucleotides are TGCGCCAGCAGTGAGGGACTAGCGGGAGTCATCGGGGAGCTGTTTTTT. Amino acids: CASSEGLAGVIGELFF.

The rearrangement joins TRBV11-3 to TRBJ1-1; tentative D call: TRBD1 (5 bases). V lost 4 bases to trimming and J lost 4 bases, with 10 bases between them. The CDR3 is 13 residues long. Germline assignment: CDR1 SGHNT and CDR2 YENEEA. The CDR3 loop is CASSSQGGTEAFF. The CDR3 bases are TGTGCCAGCAGCTCCCAGGGAGGCACTGAAGCTTTCTTT.

The gene calls are TRBV4-2 and TRBJ1-2; 8 bases fit TRBD1. Germline V gene sequence: CDR1 LGHNA, CDR2 YNFKEQ. V trimming: 3 bases; J trimming: 7 bases; junction bases outside the gene matches: 7. The CDR3 is 14 amino acids. The CDR3 loop reads CASSHRTGQAGYTF. DNA of the CDR3: TGTGCCAGCAGCCACAGGACAGGGCAGGCTGGCTACACCTTC.

The V gene is TRBV28, the J gene TRBJ2-7; the match to TRBD1 covers 9 bases. Germline CDR1 MDHEN, CDR2 SYDVKM. The CDR3 extends over 13 amino acids. Trimming took 6 bases from V and 3 from J; bases not matched to a gene: 3. The CDR3 DNA is TGTGCCAGCAGGCTGGGACAGGGCTACGAGCAGTACTTC. Its protein is CASRLGQGYEQYF.

This chain uses TRBV7-9 with TRBJ2-7; 8 bases are a match to TRBD1. The germline V gene has CDR1 SEHNR and CDR2 FQNEAQ (reference sequence). V trimming: 2 bases; J trimming: 5 bases; junction bases outside the gene matches: 5. The CDR3 spans 14 residues. DNA of the CDR3: TGTGCCAGCAGCTTAACAGGGGGGTCTAACGAGCAGTACTTC. This gives the protein CASSLTGGSNEQYF.

This chain links TRBV29-1 with TRBJ1-2; TRBD1 might be the D (5 bases). CDR1 is SQVTM, CDR2 ANQGSEA, per germline. The CDR3 spans 14 residues. Trimming stripped 0 bases from V and 6 bases from J, with 14 bases between. The CDR3 nucleotides read TGCAGCGTTGAAGAGGACGCAGGGATAAATGGCTACACCTTC. Translated: CSVEEDAGINGYTF. The full variable domain, with the rest looked up from reference TRBV29-1 and TRBJ1-2, is SAVISQKPSRDICQRGTSLTIQCQVDSQVTMMFWYRQQPGQSLTLIATANQGSEATYESGFVIDKFPISRPNLTFSTLTVSNMSPEDSSIYLCSVEEDAGINGYTFGSGTRLTVV.

The gene calls are TRBV24-1 and TRBJ1-2; 7 positions agree with TRBD1. CDR1 and CDR2 from the germline V gene are KGHDR and SFDVKD. V lost 4 bases and J lost 7; bases outside the gene matches: 5. CDR3 length: 13 residues. CDR3: CATSDRQGLGYTF. The CDR3 DNA is TGTGCCACCAGTGACCGACAGGGCCTTGGCTACACCTTC.

For the CDR3, the DNA is TGTGCCAGCAACCCGGGACAGAGCAATCAGCCCCAGCATTTT. It is translated as CASNPGQSNQPQHF. This chain uses TRBV6-5 with TRBJ1-5; 7 bases line up with TRBD1. J lost 1 base, V lost 7 bases, and 4 bases had no gene match. This CDR3 region has 14 residues. CDR1 is MNHEY and CDR2 is SVGAGI in the germline V gene.

The chain carries TRBV12-5 and TRBJ2-5, with 10 bases lining up with TRBD2. J was trimmed by 1 base and V by 6 bases; bases with no gene match: 8. The V gene's germline CDR1 is LGHNT and CDR2 FRNRAP. The CDR3 covers 16 residues. This chain's CDR3 is CASGFTVAGGQETQYF. The CDR3 DNA is TGTGCTAGTGGCTTTACGGTAGCGGGGGGCCAAGAGACCCAGTACTTC.

This clone was picked up a small number of times. The CDR3 nucleotides are TGTGCCACCTATGACAGCTTCACAGATACGCAGTATTTT. Encoded protein: CATYDSFTDTQYF. The chain is built from TRBV15 and TRBJ2-3, with D perhaps TRBD1 (5 bases). Germline CDR1 LNHNV, CDR2 YYDKDF (reference sequence). V gave up 8 bases and J gave up 2 bases, with 11 bases separating them. The CDR3 is 13 residues long.

CDR3 DNA: TGTGCCAGTAGTCCACCCATCGGACTAGCGGTCTCCTACGAGCAGTACTTC. This codes for CASSPPIGLAVSYEQYF. The chain carries TRBV19 and TRBJ2-7, with 10 positions matching TRBD2. This CDR3 is 17 amino acids long. Germline V gene lookup returns CDR1 LNHDA and CDR2 SQIVND (reference sequence). With V trimmed by 5 bases and J by 0 bases, 10 bases remained unmatched.

DNA for the CDR3: TGCGCCAGCAGCTTGAGGTGGGGGCTAGACAATGAGCAGTTCTTC. Residues: CASSLRWGLDNEQFF. The chain couples TRBV5-1 to TRBJ2-1, with D possibly TRBD1 on 6 matching bases. Germline assignment: CDR1 SGHRS and CDR2 YFSETQ. CDR3 length: 15 amino acids. V gave up 1 base and J gave up 5 bases, with 13 bases separating them. The full variable domain, completed using reference TRBV5-1 and TRBJ2-1, is KAGVTQTPRYLIKTRGQQVTLSCSPISGHRSVSWYQQTPGQGLQFLFEYFSETQRNKGNFPGRFSGRQFSNSRSEMNVSTLELGDSALYLCASSLRWGLDNEQFFGPGTRLTVL.

The chain is built from TRBV19 and TRBJ2-5; TRBD1 might be the D (6 bases). The CDR3 is 15 amino acids. The germline gives CDR1 LNHDA, CDR2 SQIVND (reference sequence). Trimming stripped 4 bases from V and 4 bases from J, with 16 bases between. CDR3 in DNA: TGTGCCAGTAGTACCTACCCGACAGGAGGAGAGACCCAGTACTTC. Protein product: CASSTYPTGGETQYF. Complete variable domain (other parts from reference TRBV19 and TRBJ2-5): DGGITQSPKYLFRKEGQNVTLSCEQNLNHDAMYWYRQDPGQGLRLIYYSQIVNDFQKGDIAEGYSVSREKKESFPLTVTSAQKNPTAFYLCASSTYPTGGETQYFGPGTRLLVL.

This clone appeared a single time. The chain recombines TRBV4-2 with TRBJ2-3; the match to TRBD2 covers 9 bases. This CDR3 is built from 15 residues. The germline V gene has CDR1 LGHNA and CDR2 YNFKEQ. Losses at the gene ends were 4 bases for V and 4 bases for J; bases not matched to a gene: 6. The CDR3 DNA reads TGTGCCAGCAGCCCTGAATTAGCGGGAGCAGATACGCAGTATTTT. Translating gives CASSPELAGADTQYF.

This clone was found once. V and J are TRBV29-1 and TRBJ2-4; the D is unclear. Trimming removed 7 bases at V and 3 bases at J, with 10 bases between. Germline CDR1 is SQVTM and CDR2 is ANQGSEA. This CDR3 has 12 amino acids. The CDR3 nucleotides are TGCAGCGGGGGATTCTTCAAAAACATTCAGTACTTC. This sequence encodes CSGGFFKNIQYF.

The rearrangement uses TRBV7-2 and TRBJ2-5, with TRBD2 matching 12 bases. J was trimmed by 4 bases and V by 4 bases; bases with no gene match: 4. The CDR3 length is 15 residues. Germline CDR1 is SGHTA and CDR2 is FQGNSA. CDR3 amino acids: CASSSRTSGVETQYF. For the CDR3, the DNA is TGTGCCAGCAGCTCGCGGACTAGCGGGGTAGAGACCCAGTACTTC.

The genes are TRBV19 and TRBJ2-1, with D possibly being TRBD2 (5 bases). CDR1 LNHDA and CDR2 SQIVND come from the germline V gene (reference sequence). V was shortened by 4 bases and J by 0 bases, with 19 bases between the two germline ends. This CDR3 comprises 18 residues. In nucleotides, the CDR3 is TGTGCCAGTAGTAAGCTCTGGGAGACTTCCAGCTCCTACAATGAGCAGTTCTTC. This sequence encodes CASSKLWETSSSYNEQFF.

This chain connects TRBV6-2 or TRBV6-3 to TRBJ1-3; 7 bases line up with TRBD1. This CDR3 has 16 amino acids. The germline CDR1 and CDR2 sequences are MNHEY and SVGEGT. Losses at the gene ends were 0 bases for V and 1 base for J; bases not matched to a gene: 3. CDR3 nucleotides: TGTGCCAGCAGTTACTCGAGGACAGGTTCTGGAAACACCATATATTTT. Translated, it gives CASSYSRTGSGNTIYF.